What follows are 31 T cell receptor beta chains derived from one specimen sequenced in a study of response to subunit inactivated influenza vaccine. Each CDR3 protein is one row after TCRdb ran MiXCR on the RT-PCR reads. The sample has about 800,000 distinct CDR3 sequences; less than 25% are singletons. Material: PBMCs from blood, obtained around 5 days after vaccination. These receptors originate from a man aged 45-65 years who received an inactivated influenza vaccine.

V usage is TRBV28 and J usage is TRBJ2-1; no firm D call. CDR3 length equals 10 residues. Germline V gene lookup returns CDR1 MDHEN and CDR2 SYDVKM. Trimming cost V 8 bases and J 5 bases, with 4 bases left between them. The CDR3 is CASAHNEQFF. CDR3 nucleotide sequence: TGTGCCAGCGCACACAATGAGCAGTTCTTC.

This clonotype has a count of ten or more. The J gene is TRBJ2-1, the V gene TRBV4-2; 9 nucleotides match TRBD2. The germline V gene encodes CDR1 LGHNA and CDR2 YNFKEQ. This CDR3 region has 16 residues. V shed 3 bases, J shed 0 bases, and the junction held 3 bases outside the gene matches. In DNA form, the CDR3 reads TGTGCCAGCAGCCATCCTAGCGGGATCTCCTACAATGAGCAGTTCTTC. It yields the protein CASSHPSGISYNEQFF.

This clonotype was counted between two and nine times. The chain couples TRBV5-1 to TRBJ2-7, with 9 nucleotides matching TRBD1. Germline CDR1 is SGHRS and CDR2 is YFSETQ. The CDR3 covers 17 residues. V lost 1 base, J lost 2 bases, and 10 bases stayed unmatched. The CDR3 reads CASSLPQSGQGPYEQYF. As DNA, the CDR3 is TGCGCCAGCAGCTTGCCCCAGTCGGGACAGGGCCCCTACGAGCAGTACTTC.

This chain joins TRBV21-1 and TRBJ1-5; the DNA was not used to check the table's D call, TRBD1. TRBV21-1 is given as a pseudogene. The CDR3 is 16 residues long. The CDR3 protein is CASSKGLRAFNQPQHF. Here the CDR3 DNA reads TGTGCCAGCAGCAAAGGTCTCAGGGCTTTCAATCAGCCCCAGCATTTT.

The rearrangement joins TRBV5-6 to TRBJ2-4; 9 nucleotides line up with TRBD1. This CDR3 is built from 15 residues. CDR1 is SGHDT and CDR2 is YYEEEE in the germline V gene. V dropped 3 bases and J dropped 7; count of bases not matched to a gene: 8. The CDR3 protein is CASSSTRDRVNIQYF. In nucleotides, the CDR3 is TGTGCCAGCAGCTCGACCCGGGACAGGGTGAACATTCAGTACTTC. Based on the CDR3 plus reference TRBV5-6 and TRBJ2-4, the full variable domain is DAGVTQSPTHLIKTRGQQVTLRCSPKSGHDTVSWYQQALGQGPQFIFQYYEEEERQRGNFPDRFSGHQFPNYSSELNVNALLLGDSALYLCASSSTRDRVNIQYFGAGTRLSVL.

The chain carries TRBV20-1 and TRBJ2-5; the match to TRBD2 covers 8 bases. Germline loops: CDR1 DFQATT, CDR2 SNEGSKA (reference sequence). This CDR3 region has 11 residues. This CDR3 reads CSPGGPETQYF. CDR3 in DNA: TGCAGCCCGGGGGGGCCGGAGACCCAGTACTTC.

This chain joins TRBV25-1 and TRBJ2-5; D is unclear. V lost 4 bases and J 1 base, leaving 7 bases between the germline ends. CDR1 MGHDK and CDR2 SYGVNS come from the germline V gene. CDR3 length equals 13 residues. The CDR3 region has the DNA TGTGCCAGCAGTGGAAGCAGCCAAGAGACCCAGTACTTC. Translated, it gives CASSGSSQETQYF.

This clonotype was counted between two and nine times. The chain's CDR3 is CSASRVEGYNEQFF. The CDR3 coding sequence is TGCAGTGCATCGAGGGTGGAGGGGTACAATGAGCAGTTCTTC. This chain links TRBV20-1 with TRBJ2-1; possibly TRBD2 for D (6 bases). Germline V gives CDR1 DFQATT, CDR2 SNEGSKA (reference sequence). The V end lost 6 bases, the J end lost 4 bases, and 16 bases lay between the germline ends. This CDR3 region has 14 residues.

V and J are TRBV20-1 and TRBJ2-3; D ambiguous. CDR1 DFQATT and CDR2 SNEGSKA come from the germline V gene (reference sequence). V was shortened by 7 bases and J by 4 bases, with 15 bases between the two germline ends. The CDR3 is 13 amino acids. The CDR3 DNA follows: TGCAGTGTCGCCCTCGGGTGGGCAGATACGCAGTATTTT. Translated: CSVALGWADTQYF.

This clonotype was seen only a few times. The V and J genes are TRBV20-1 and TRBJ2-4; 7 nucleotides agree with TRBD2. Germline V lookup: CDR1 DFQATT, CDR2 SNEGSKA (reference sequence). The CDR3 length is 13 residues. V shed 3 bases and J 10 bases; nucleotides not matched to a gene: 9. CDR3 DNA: TGCAGTGCTAGGGGTAGCGGGTCATGGATTCAGTACTTC. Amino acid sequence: CSARGSGSWIQYF.

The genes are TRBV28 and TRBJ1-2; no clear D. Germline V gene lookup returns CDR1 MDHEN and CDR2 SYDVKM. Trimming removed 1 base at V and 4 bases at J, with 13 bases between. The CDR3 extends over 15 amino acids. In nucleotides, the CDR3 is TGTGCCAGCAGTTTATTCCAGGACCTGTCCTATGGCTACACCTTC. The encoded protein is CASSLFQDLSYGYTF.

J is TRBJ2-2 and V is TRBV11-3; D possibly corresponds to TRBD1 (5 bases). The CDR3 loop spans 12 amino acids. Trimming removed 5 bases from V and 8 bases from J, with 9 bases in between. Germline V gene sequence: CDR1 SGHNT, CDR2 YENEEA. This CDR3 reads CASSAKGGELFF. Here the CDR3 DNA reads TGTGCCAGCAGCGCCAAGGGGGGGGAGCTGTTTTTT.

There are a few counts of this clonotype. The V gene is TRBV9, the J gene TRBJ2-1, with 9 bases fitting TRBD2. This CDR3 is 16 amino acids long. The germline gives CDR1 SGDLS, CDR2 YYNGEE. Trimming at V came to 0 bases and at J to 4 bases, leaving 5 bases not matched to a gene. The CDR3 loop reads CASSVVGTSRYNEQFF. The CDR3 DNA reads TGTGCCAGCAGCGTAGTAGGGACTAGCAGGTACAATGAGCAGTTCTTC.

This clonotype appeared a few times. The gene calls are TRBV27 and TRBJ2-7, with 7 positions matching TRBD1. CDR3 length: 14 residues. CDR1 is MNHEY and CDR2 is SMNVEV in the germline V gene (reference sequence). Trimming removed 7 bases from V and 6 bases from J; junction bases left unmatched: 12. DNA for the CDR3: TGTGCCAGCAAAAGGACAGGCTATTTAACCGAGCAGTACTTC. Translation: CASKRTGYLTEQYF.

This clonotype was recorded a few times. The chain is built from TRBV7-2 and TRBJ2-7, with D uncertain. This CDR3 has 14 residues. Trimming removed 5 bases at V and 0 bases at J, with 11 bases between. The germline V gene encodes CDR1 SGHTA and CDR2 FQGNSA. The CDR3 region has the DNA TGTGCCAGCAGCCCAAGTGAGCTCTCCTACGAGCAGTACTTC. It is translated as CASSPSELSYEQYF. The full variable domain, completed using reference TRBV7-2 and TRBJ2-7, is GAGVSQSPSNKVTEKGKDVELRCDPISGHTALYWYRQSLGQGLEFLIYFQGNSAPDKSGLPSDRFSAERTGGSVSTLTIQRTQQEDSAVYLCASSPSELSYEQYFGPGTRLTVT.

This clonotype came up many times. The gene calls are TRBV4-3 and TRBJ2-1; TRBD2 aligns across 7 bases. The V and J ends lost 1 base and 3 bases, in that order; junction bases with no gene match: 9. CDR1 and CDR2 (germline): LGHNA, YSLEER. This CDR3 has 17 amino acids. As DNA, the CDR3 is TGCGCCAGCAGCCAAGCCGACCTAGCGGAGCACTACAATGAGCAGTTCTTC. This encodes CASSQADLAEHYNEQFF.

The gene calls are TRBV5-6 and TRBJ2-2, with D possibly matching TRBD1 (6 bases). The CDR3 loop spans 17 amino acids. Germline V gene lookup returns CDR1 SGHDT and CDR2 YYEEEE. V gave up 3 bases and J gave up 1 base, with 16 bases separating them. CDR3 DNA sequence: TGTGCCAGCAGCTCCTTGCTTGGACAGCAGAACACCGGGGAGCTGTTTTTT. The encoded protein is CASSSLLGQQNTGELFF.

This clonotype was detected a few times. Here the CDR3 reads CASRRQGHYEQYF. The CDR3 DNA follows: TGTGCCAGTAGACGACAGGGGCACTACGAGCAGTACTTC. The chain has TRBV19 and TRBJ2-7, with TRBD1 matching over 8 bases. Trimming removed 6 bases from V and 3 bases from J; junction bases left unmatched: 4. This CDR3 is built from 13 residues. Per germline, CDR1 LNHDA and CDR2 SQIVND (reference sequence).

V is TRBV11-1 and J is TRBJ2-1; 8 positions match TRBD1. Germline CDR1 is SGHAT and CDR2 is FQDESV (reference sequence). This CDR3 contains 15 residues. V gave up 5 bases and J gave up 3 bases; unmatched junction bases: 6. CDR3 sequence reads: CASSRTGISYNEQFF. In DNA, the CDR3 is TGTGCCAGCAGCCGGACAGGGATTAGCTACAATGAGCAGTTCTTC.

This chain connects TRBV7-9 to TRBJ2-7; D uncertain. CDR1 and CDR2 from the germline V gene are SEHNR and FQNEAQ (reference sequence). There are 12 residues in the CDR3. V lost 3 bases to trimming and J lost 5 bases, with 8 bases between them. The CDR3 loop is CASSFASDEQYF. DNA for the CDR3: TGTGCCAGCAGCTTTGCTAGTGACGAGCAGTACTTC.

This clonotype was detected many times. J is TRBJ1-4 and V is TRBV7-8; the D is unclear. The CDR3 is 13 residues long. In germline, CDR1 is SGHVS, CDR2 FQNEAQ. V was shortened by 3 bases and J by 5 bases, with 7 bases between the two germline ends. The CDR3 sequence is CASSLDWNEKLFF. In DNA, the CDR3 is TGTGCCAGCAGCTTGGACTGGAATGAAAAACTGTTTTTT.

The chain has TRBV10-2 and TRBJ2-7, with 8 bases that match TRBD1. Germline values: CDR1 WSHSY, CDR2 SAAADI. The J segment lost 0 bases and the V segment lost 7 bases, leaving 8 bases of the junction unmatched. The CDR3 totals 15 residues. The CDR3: CASKLSGQVSYEQYF. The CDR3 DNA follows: TGCGCCAGCAAACTCTCGGGACAGGTCTCCTACGAGCAGTACTTC.

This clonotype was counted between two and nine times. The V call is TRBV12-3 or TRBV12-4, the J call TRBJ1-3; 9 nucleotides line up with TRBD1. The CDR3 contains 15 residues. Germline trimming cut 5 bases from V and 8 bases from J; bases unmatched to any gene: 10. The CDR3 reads CASSNPGQGSHTIYF. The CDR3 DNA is TGTGCCAGCAGTAATCCGGGACAGGGATCCCACACCATATATTTT.

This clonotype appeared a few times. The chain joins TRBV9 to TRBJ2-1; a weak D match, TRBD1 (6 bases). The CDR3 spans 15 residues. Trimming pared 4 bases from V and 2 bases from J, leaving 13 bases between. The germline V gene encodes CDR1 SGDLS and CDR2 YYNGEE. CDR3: CASSTTDRAYNEQFF. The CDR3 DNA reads TGTGCCAGCAGCACTACGGACAGAGCCTACAATGAGCAGTTCTTC.

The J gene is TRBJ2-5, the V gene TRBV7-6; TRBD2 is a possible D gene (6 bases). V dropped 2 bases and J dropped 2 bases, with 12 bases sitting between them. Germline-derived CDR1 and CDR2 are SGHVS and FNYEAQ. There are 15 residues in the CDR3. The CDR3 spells CASSLTGLAQETQYF. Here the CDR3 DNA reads TGTGCCAGCAGCTTAACGGGACTTGCTCAAGAGACCCAGTACTTC.

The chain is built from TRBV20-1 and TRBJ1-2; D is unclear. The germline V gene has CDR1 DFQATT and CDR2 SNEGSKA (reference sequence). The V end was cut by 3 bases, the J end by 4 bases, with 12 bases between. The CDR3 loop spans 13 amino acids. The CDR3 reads CSASHQGFYGYTF. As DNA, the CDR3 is TGCAGTGCTAGTCATCAAGGCTTCTATGGCTACACCTTC.

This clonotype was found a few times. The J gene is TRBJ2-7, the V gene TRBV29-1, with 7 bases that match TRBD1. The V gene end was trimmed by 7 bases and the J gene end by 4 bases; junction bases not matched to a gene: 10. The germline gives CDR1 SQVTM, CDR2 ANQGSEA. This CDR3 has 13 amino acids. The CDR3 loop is CSAGIQQGYEQYF. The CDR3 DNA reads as TGCAGCGCTGGAATTCAACAGGGGTACGAGCAGTACTTC.

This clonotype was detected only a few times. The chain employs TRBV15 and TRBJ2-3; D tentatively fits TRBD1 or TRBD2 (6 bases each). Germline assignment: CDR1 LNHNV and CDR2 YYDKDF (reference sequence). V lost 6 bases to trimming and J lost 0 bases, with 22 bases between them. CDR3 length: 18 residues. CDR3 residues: CATRGEDSYSLSTDTQYF. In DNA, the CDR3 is TGTGCCACCAGGGGGGAGGACAGCTACAGCCTAAGCACAGATACGCAGTATTTT. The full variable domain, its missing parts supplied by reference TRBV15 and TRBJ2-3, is DAMVIQNPRYQVTQFGKPVTLSCSQTLNHNVMYWYQQKSSQAPKLLFHYYDKDFNNEADTPDNFQSRRPNTSFCFLDIRSPGLGDTAMYLCATRGEDSYSLSTDTQYFGPGTRLTVL.

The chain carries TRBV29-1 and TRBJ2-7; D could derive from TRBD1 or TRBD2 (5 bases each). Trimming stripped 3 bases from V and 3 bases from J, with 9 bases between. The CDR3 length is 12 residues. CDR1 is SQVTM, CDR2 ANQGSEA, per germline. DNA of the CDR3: TGCAGCGTTGACGTTGGGGGCTACGAGCAGTACTTC. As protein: CSVDVGGYEQYF.

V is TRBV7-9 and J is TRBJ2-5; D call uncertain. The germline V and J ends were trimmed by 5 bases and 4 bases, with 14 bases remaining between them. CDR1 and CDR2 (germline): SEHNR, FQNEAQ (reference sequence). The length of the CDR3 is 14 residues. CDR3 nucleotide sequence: TGTGCCAGCAGCCGTGGTGATAGTCTAGAGACCCAGTACTTC. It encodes CASSRGDSLETQYF.

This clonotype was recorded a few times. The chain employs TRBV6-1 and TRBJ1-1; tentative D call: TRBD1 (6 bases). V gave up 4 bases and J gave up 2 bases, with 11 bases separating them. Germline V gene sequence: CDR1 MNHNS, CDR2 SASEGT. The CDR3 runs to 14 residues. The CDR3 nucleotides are TGTGCCAGCAGTGCGGGGGCCAGCAACACTGAAGCTTTCTTT. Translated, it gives CASSAGASNTEAFF.